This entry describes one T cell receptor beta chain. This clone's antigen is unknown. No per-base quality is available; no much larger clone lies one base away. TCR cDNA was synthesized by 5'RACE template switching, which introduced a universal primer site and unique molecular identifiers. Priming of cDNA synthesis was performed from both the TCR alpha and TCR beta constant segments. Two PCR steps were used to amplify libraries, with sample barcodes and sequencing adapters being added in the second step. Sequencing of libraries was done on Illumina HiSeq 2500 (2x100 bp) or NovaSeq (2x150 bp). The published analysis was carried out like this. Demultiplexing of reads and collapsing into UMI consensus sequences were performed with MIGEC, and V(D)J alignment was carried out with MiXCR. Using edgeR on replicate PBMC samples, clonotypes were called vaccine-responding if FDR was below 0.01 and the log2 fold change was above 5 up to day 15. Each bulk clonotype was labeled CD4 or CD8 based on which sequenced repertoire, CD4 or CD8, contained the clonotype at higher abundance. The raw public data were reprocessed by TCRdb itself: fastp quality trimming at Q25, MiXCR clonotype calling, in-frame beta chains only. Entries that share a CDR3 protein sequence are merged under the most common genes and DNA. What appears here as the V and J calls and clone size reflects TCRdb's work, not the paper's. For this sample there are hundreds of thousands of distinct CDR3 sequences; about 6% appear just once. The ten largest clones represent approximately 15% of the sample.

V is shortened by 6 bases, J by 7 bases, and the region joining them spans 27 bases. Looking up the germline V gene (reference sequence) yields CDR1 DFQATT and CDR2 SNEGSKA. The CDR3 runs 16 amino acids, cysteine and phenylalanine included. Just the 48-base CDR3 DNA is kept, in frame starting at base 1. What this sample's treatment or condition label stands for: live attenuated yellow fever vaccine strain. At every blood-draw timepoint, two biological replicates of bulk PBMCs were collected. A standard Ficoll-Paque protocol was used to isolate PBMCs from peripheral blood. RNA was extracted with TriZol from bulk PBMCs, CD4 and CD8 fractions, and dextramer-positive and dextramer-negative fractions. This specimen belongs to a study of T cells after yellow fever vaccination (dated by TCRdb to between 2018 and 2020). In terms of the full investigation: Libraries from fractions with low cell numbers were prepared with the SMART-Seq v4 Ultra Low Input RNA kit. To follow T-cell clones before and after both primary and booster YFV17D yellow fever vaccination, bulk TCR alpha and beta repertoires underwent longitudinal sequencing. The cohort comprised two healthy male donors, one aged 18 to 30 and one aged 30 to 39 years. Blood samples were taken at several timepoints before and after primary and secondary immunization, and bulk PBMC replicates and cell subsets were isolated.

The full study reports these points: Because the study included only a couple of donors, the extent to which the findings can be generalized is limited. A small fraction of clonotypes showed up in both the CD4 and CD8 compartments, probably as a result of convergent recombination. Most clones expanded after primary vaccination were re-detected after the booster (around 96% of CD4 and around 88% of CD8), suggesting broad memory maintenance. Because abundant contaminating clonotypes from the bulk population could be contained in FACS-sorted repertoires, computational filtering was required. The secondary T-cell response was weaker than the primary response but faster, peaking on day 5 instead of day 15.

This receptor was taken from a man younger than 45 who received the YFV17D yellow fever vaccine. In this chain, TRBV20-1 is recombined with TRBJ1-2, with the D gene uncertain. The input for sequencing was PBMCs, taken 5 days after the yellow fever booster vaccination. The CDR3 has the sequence CSALNARELNGRGYTF. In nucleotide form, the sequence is TGCAGTGCGCTTAACGCTCGGGAACTAAACGGACGTGGCTACACCTTC.